This T cell receptor (beta chain) came from a study of T cell responses to AZD1222 COVID-19 vaccine. Whole-study results and caveats: Repertoire samples came only from after the peak T cell response. Among vaccine-associated CD4 TCRs, coverage spanned spike, with dominance at 160-218 and 743-854.

This clone was found a few times. Its antigen is unidentified. Sequencing used immunoSEQ multiplex PCR; TCRdb keeps in-frame clones, though not all of them. The repertoire holds around 15,000 clones, about three quarters seen once, with about 14% in the top ten. V was cut by 0 bases and J by 2 bases, with 7 bases left in between. This CDR3 region has 14 residues. The germline V gene has CDR1 MNHEY and CDR2 SVGAGI. Specimen: peripheral blood, collected 28 days after the second AZD1222 dose. The rearrangement links TRBV6-5 to TRBJ1-2, with D maybe TRBD1 (6 bases). This sequence was found in an adult who received the AZD1222 COVID-19 vaccine. CDR3 sequence reads: CASSYSTGNYGYTF. CDR3 DNA sequence: TGTGCCAGCAGTTACTCAACAGGGAACTATGGCTACACCTTC.